In this sample, the clone carrying this T cell receptor beta chain turned up a few times. Its specificity is not known. This sample was included in a study of CD4 T cells in relation to SARS-CoV-2 and coronaviruses. Study in general: Shared crossreactive spike epitopes were mapped to their HLA restriction.

Clones were read by immunoSEQ multiplex PCR, and TCRdb kept only the in-frame ones, dropping some. This table has 15,000 to 20,000 clones, roughly 78% appearing once. The CDR3 spans 14 residues. Germline lookup yields CDR1 SGHVS and CDR2 FQNEAQ. V was pared by 1 base and J by 3 bases, with 4 bases between. CD4+ T cells from unexposed donors were obtained before the COVID-19 pandemic (2011-2018). CD4+ T cells were isolated from the cells after around 9 days of culture. Testing used SARS-CoV-2 S/N and four cold-coronavirus spikes on unexposed-donor CD4+ T cells, cells permitting. The receptor was isolated from a human donor in good health. The chain couples TRBV7-8 to TRBJ2-6; D gene unclear. The sequenced sample consisted of CD4+ T cells from PBMCs, cultured in vitro. CDR3 sequence reads: CASSLEVGANVLTF. DNA of the CDR3: TGTGCCAGCAGCTTAGAGGTTGGGGCCAACGTCCTGACTTTC.